This is a list of T cell receptor beta chains from one sample in a study of blood T cell repertoires in COVID-19. Repertoires were generated with immunoSEQ multiplex PCR, while TCRdb's copy carries only in-frame clones and drops some. Of around 150,000 clones in the sample, roughly 85% were seen once. The sequenced material came from peripheral blood. These receptors came from a man between 65 and 80 years old with acute or convalescent COVID-19. Both conserved end residues are part of each CDR3. Each record gives: D gene, J gene, clone size, V gene, CDR3 protein, CDR3 DNA. A D gene is named only where the DNA matches it firmly. The listing skips clone size in some rows; elsewhere it reads once, few, many or a size class.

D gene: TRBD2; J gene: TRBJ2-5; clone size: -; V gene: TRBV25-1; CDR3 protein: CASTNTLAGETQYF; CDR3 DNA: TGTGCCAGCACCAATACTCTAGCGGGAGAGACCCAGTACTTC
D gene: -; J gene: TRBJ1-1; clone size: -; V gene: TRBV2; CDR3 protein: CASLPTPGRTEAFF; CDR3 DNA: TGTGCCAGCCTTCCTACCCCAGGAAGGACTGAAGCTTTCTTT
D gene: TRBD2; J gene: TRBJ2-1; clone size: -; V gene: TRBV7-3; CDR3 protein: CASSSAGDRGNEQFF; CDR3 DNA: TGTGCCAGCAGCAGTGCGGGAGATCGAGGGAATGAGCAGTTCTTC
D gene: -; J gene: TRBJ2-5; clone size: -; V gene: TRBV14; CDR3 protein: CASSRGYQETQYF; CDR3 DNA: TGTGCCAGCAGCCGCGGGTACCAAGAGACCCAGTACTTC
D gene: -; J gene: TRBJ2-1; clone size: -; V gene: TRBV5-1; CDR3 protein: CASSLGEGGWDEQFF; CDR3 DNA: TGCGCCAGCAGCTTGGGTGAGGGCGGATGGGATGAGCAGTTCTTC
D gene: -; J gene: TRBJ1-4; clone size: -; V gene: TRBV28; CDR3 protein: CASSFSQGRAGEKLFF; CDR3 DNA: TGTGCCAGCAGCTTTTCTCAGGGGAGGGCCGGGGAAAAACTGTTTTTT
D gene: TRBD1; J gene: TRBJ1-1; clone size: -; V gene: TRBV29-1; CDR3 protein: CSVGTGANTEAFF; CDR3 DNA: TGCAGCGTTGGGACAGGGGCAAACACTGAAGCTTTCTTT
D gene: TRBD2; J gene: TRBJ2-2; clone size: -; V gene: TRBV6-4; CDR3 protein: CASKAGEGNTGELFF; CDR3 DNA: TGTGCCAGCAAAGCGGGAGAGGGGAACACCGGGGAGCTGTTTTTT
D gene: TRBD2; J gene: TRBJ2-5; clone size: -; V gene: TRBV6-5; CDR3 protein: CASSSGTSGETQYF; CDR3 DNA: TGTGCCAGCAGTTCCGGGACTAGCGGAGAGACCCAGTACTTC
D gene: -; J gene: TRBJ1-1; clone size: -; V gene: TRBV4-2; CDR3 protein: CASSQGQSNTEAFF; CDR3 DNA: TGTGCCAGCAGCCAAGGACAGTCGAACACTGAAGCTTTCTTT
D gene: -; J gene: TRBJ2-1; clone size: -; V gene: TRBV4-1; CDR3 protein: CASSHDGMGGTPSSYNEQFF; CDR3 DNA: TGCGCCAGCAGCCATGATGGGATGGGGGGGACACCTAGCTCCTACAATGAGCAGTTCTTC
D gene: -; J gene: TRBJ2-2; clone size: -; V gene: TRBV14; CDR3 protein: CASSQVTGGTTGELFF; CDR3 DNA: TGTGCCAGCAGCCAAGTTACTGGCGGGACCACCGGGGAGCTGTTTTTT
D gene: TRBD1; J gene: TRBJ1-2; clone size: -; V gene: TRBV12-3/TRBV12-4; CDR3 protein: CASTPDRDGYTF; CDR3 DNA: TGTGCCAGCACCCCGGACAGGGACGGCTACACCTTC
D gene: -; J gene: TRBJ1-3; clone size: -; V gene: TRBV30; CDR3 protein: CAWSVPARGVPPGNTIYF; CDR3 DNA: TGTGCCTGGAGTGTCCCGGCCAGGGGTGTACCCCCTGGAAACACCATATATTTT
D gene: -; J gene: TRBJ1-1; clone size: -; V gene: TRBV19; CDR3 protein: CASSISGQSEAFF; CDR3 DNA: TGTGCCAGTAGTATATCCGGACAGTCTGAAGCTTTCTTT
D gene: -; J gene: TRBJ1-1; clone size: -; V gene: TRBV29-1; CDR3 protein: CSVEATGSRRTEAFF; CDR3 DNA: TGCAGCGTTGAAGCAACAGGGAGTAGGAGGACTGAAGCTTTCTTT
D gene: TRBD1; J gene: TRBJ2-3; clone size: -; V gene: TRBV10-3; CDR3 protein: CATQTGGTDTQYF; CDR3 DNA: TGTGCCACCCAGACAGGGGGCACAGATACGCAGTATTTT
D gene: -; J gene: TRBJ2-1; clone size: once; V gene: TRBV10-3; CDR3 protein: CAIKGQENNEQFF; CDR3 DNA: TGTGCCATCAAGGGGCAGGAGAACAATGAGCAGTTCTTC
D gene: TRBD1; J gene: TRBJ2-3; clone size: -; V gene: TRBV19; CDR3 protein: CATEDRGIADTQYF; CDR3 DNA: TGTGCCACCGAGGACAGGGGGATTGCAGATACGCAGTATTTT
D gene: TRBD1; J gene: TRBJ1-3; clone size: -; V gene: TRBV10-3; CDR3 protein: CAISENSGGNSGNTIYF; CDR3 DNA: TGTGCCATCAGTGAGAACTCAGGGGGGAACTCTGGAAACACCATATATTTT
D gene: -; J gene: TRBJ1-6; clone size: -; V gene: TRBV5-6; CDR3 protein: CASSPRLEGSPLHF; CDR3 DNA: TGTGCCAGCAGCCCCCGGTTGGAGGGATCACCCCTCCACTTT
D gene: TRBD2; J gene: TRBJ2-2; clone size: -; V gene: TRBV9; CDR3 protein: CASSVALAGASGELFF; CDR3 DNA: TGTGCCAGCAGCGTAGCACTAGCGGGAGCATCCGGGGAGCTGTTTTTT
D gene: TRBD2; J gene: TRBJ2-7; clone size: -; V gene: TRBV6-1; CDR3 protein: CASSEAGGTLYEQYF; CDR3 DNA: TGTGCCAGCAGTGAAGCGGGGGGGACCCTCTACGAGCAGTACTTC
D gene: TRBD1; J gene: TRBJ2-1; clone size: -; V gene: TRBV13; CDR3 protein: CASSPRDRADEQFF; CDR3 DNA: TGTGCCAGCAGCCCCCGGGACAGGGCCGATGAGCAGTTCTTC
D gene: -; J gene: TRBJ2-5; clone size: -; V gene: TRBV2; CDR3 protein: CASSPLRGETQYF; CDR3 DNA: TGTGCCAGCAGCCCTCTGAGGGGGGAGACCCAGTACTTC
D gene: -; J gene: TRBJ2-5; clone size: -; V gene: TRBV7-8; CDR3 protein: CASSLGAPQETQYF; CDR3 DNA: TGTGCCAGCAGCTTGGGGGCTCCACAAGAGACCCAGTACTTC
D gene: TRBD2; J gene: TRBJ2-3; clone size: -; V gene: TRBV5-1; CDR3 protein: CASSFGLAGGPITDTQYF; CDR3 DNA: TGCGCCAGCAGCTTTGGGCTAGCGGGAGGGCCGATCACAGATACGCAGTATTTT
D gene: -; J gene: TRBJ2-6; clone size: -; V gene: TRBV21-1; CDR3 protein: CASSYESTGNSGANVLTF; CDR3 DNA: TGTGCCAGCAGTTATGAATCGACCGGGAACTCTGGGGCCAACGTCCTGACTTTC
D gene: TRBD2; J gene: TRBJ2-1; clone size: -; V gene: TRBV9; CDR3 protein: CASTAGTSGRAGGNEQFF; CDR3 DNA: TGTGCCAGCACCGCCGGGACTAGCGGGAGGGCCGGCGGGAATGAGCAGTTCTTC
D gene: -; J gene: TRBJ1-2; clone size: -; V gene: TRBV29-1; CDR3 protein: CSVAPGLVGGYTF; CDR3 DNA: TGCAGCGTTGCTCCAGGGCTTGTCGGTGGCTACACCTTC
D gene: -; J gene: TRBJ2-3; clone size: -; V gene: TRBV9; CDR3 protein: CASSPWTGTDTQYF; CDR3 DNA: TGTGCCAGCAGCCCATGGACAGGCACAGATACGCAGTATTTT
D gene: TRBD2; J gene: TRBJ2-1; clone size: -; V gene: TRBV9; CDR3 protein: CASSKRTSGTSSYNEQFF; CDR3 DNA: TGTGCCAGCAGCAAGAGGACTAGCGGGACCAGCTCCTACAATGAGCAGTTCTTC
D gene: TRBD2; J gene: TRBJ2-1; clone size: -; V gene: TRBV7-9; CDR3 protein: CASSFSNRTRGNEQFF; CDR3 DNA: TGTGCCAGCAGCTTCTCCAACCGGACTAGAGGTAATGAGCAGTTCTTC
D gene: -; J gene: TRBJ2-2; clone size: -; V gene: TRBV27; CDR3 protein: CASSFGSTGELFF; CDR3 DNA: TGTGCCAGCAGTTTTGGCAGCACCGGGGAGCTGTTTTTT
D gene: -; J gene: TRBJ2-7; clone size: -; V gene: TRBV18; CDR3 protein: CASSHAGLSSSYEQYF; CDR3 DNA: TGTGCCAGCTCACACGCGGGACTCTCAAGCTCCTACGAGCAGTACTTC
D gene: -; J gene: TRBJ1-6; clone size: -; V gene: TRBV5-6; CDR3 protein: CASSLWAGRFNSPLHF; CDR3 DNA: TGTGCCAGCAGCTTGTGGGCAGGGCGCTTTAATTCACCCCTCCACTTT
D gene: TRBD1; J gene: TRBJ2-7; clone size: -; V gene: TRBV19; CDR3 protein: CASSGTAAYEQYF; CDR3 DNA: TGTGCCAGTAGTGGGACAGCAGCCTACGAGCAGTACTTC
D gene: -; J gene: TRBJ2-5; clone size: -; V gene: TRBV19; CDR3 protein: CASSIVQGSRETQYF; CDR3 DNA: TGTGCCAGTAGTATAGTCCAGGGGTCCAGAGAGACCCAGTACTTC